These 21 T cell receptor beta chains were all obtained from the same sample, sequenced in a study of blood T cell repertoires in COVID-19. Assay: immunoSEQ multiplex PCR; the TCRdb copy retains only in-frame clones and omits some. The repertoire has approximately 200,000 clones, more than 80% of them found once; the top ten carry approximately 1.8%. Sequencing was done on a sample of PBMCs or T cells enriched from blood (not recorded which). All receptors derive from a man in his sixties who had recovered from COVID-19.

The chain links TRBV19 to TRBJ1-1; D uncertain. The CDR3 contains 13 residues. Germline V gene data show CDR1 as LNHDA and CDR2 as SQIVND (reference sequence). V lost 4 bases and J lost 3, with 9 bases in between. CDR3 region: CASSRDGDTEAFF. CDR3 bases: TGTGCCAGTAGTAGAGACGGGGACACTGAAGCTTTCTTT.

The genes are TRBV27 and TRBJ1-1; possibly TRBD1 for D (5 bases). Germline CDR1 MNHEY, CDR2 SMNVEV (reference sequence). The V end lost 1 base, the J end lost 2 bases, and 8 bases lay between the germline ends. The length of the CDR3 is 14 residues. The CDR3 bases are TGTGCCAGCAGTTTATTTGGGGCTAACACTGAAGCTTTCTTT. Residues: CASSLFGANTEAFF.

This chain joins TRBV7-9 and TRBJ2-7; 9 bases are shared with TRBD1. CDR1 is SEHNR, CDR2 FQNEAQ, per germline (reference sequence). V lost 5 bases, J lost 5 bases, and 10 bases stayed unmatched. This CDR3 comprises 15 residues. The CDR3 loop reads CASSTSGTGFHEQYF. The CDR3 DNA is TGTGCCAGCAGCACCTCCGGGACAGGGTTCCACGAGCAGTACTTC.

This chain links TRBV5-1 with TRBJ2-7; D might be TRBD1 (5 bases). The germline V gene has CDR1 SGHRS and CDR2 YFSETQ. The CDR3 contains 13 residues. V lost 0 bases, J lost 1 base, and 5 bases lay in between. The CDR3 nucleotides read TGCGCCAGCAGCTTGGGACAGTCCTACGAGCAGTACTTC. Encoded protein: CASSLGQSYEQYF.

The rearrangement links TRBV7-9 to TRBJ2-5; 8 nucleotides line up with TRBD1. V gave up 5 bases and J gave up 0 bases; unmatched junction bases: 11. The CDR3 spans 17 residues. Germline V gene sequence: CDR1 SEHNR, CDR2 FQNEAQ (reference sequence). CDR3 sequence reads: CASSLPGTGGYQETQYF. CDR3 nucleotide sequence: TGTGCCAGCAGCCTCCCCGGGACAGGCGGGTACCAAGAGACCCAGTACTTC.

V and J are TRBV5-1 and TRBJ2-1, with D possibly TRBD1 on 6 matching bases. The CDR3 is 16 amino acids. CDR1 SGHRS and CDR2 YFSETQ come from the germline V gene. Trimming took 4 bases from V and 10 from J, leaving 24 bases between them. The CDR3 coding sequence is TGCGCCAGCAGCCCAACCACCACTACAGGGAGTTGGGAGCAGTTCTTC. Translated: CASSPTTTTGSWEQFF. Drawing the rest from reference TRBV5-1 and TRBJ2-1, the complete variable domain is KAGVTQTPRYLIKTRGQQVTLSCSPISGHRSVSWYQQTPGQGLQFLFEYFSETQRNKGNFPGRFSGRQFSNSRSEMNVSTLELGDSALYLCASSPTTTTGSWEQFFGPGTRLTVL.

This clone was detected only once. This rearrangement joins TRBV20-1 to TRBJ1-1, with D possibly TRBD1 on 5 matching bases. CDR1 DFQATT and CDR2 SNEGSKA come from the germline V gene (reference sequence). The V end lost 3 bases, the J end lost 4 bases, and 12 bases lay between the germline ends. There are 13 residues in the CDR3. For the CDR3, the DNA is TGCAGTGCTAGTTACAGACAGTCCACTGAAGCTTTCTTT. Protein: CSASYRQSTEAFF.

A note on this clone: This sample also contains other DNA sequences that code for the same CDR3. The CDR3 loop reads CASSDSGGYTDTQYF. The CDR3 nucleotides read TGTGCCAGCAGTGACTCTGGGGGCTACACAGATACGCAGTATTTT. The chain recombines TRBV6-4 with TRBJ2-3; D might be TRBD1 (6 bases). V lost 0 bases and J 2 bases, leaving 9 bases between the germline ends. This CDR3 comprises 15 residues. CDR1 and CDR2 (germline): MRHNA, SNTAGT.

This clone has just one count. The chain couples TRBV5-1 to TRBJ2-6, with 14 bases identical to TRBD2. This CDR3 is 18 amino acids long. Germline CDR1 is SGHRS and CDR2 is YFSETQ. The J segment lost 3 bases and the V segment lost 4 bases, leaving 6 bases of the junction unmatched. The CDR3 region has the DNA TGCGCCAGCAGCGTCTGGACTAGCGGGGGGCTTGGGGCCAACGTCCTGACTTTC. This sequence encodes CASSVWTSGGLGANVLTF.

The V and J genes are TRBV4-1 and TRBJ2-7, with D perhaps TRBD1 (5 bases). The CDR3 is 15 residues long. Between the trimmed V and J ends, which lost 1 base and 4 bases, there was a span of 14 bases. From germline, CDR1 is MGHRA and CDR2 YSYEKL. The CDR3: CASSQADTSAYEQYF. The CDR3 DNA reads as TGCGCCAGCAGCCAAGCGGACACCTCGGCATACGAGCAGTACTTC.

This rearrangement joins TRBV3-1 (or the pseudogene TRBV3-2) to TRBJ1-1; no firm D call. Germline loops: CDR1 LGHDT, CDR2 YNNKEL (reference sequence). The CDR3 consists of 15 residues. V was cut by 1 base and J by 0 bases, with 9 bases left in between. CDR3 nucleotide sequence: TGTGCCAGCAGCCAAGCTGGGCAGCTGAACACTGAAGCTTTCTTT. Its translation: CASSQAGQLNTEAFF.

This clone was seen a handful of times. The chain links TRBV6-5 to TRBJ1-3, with TRBD1 matching 9 bases. Germline V gives CDR1 MNHEY, CDR2 SVGAGI. The V and J ends lost 2 bases and 4 bases, in that order; junction bases with no gene match: 6. The CDR3 totals 16 residues. The CDR3 DNA reads TGTGCCAGCAGTTACCTGGGACAGGGACTCGGAAACACCATATATTTT. Its translation is CASSYLGQGLGNTIYF.

The chain joins TRBV7-9 to TRBJ2-2; 8 nucleotides align to TRBD1. Losses at the gene ends were 5 bases for V and 5 bases for J; bases not matched to a gene: 7. CDR1 is SEHNR and CDR2 is FQNEAQ in the germline V gene (reference sequence). The CDR3 sequence is 15 residues long. The CDR3 is CASSRLGQGTGELFF. The CDR3 DNA reads TGTGCCAGCAGCCGGCTCGGACAGGGAACCGGGGAGCTGTTTTTT.

The V and J genes are TRBV6-2 or TRBV6-3 and TRBJ2-5, with 13 bases identical to TRBD2. Per germline, CDR1 MNHEY and CDR2 SVGEGT. The CDR3 has 16 residues. V dropped 5 bases and J dropped 2; count of bases not matched to a gene: 5. CDR3 nucleotide sequence: TGTGCCAGCAGTCAAAGACTAGCGGGGGGACAAGAGACCCAGTACTTC. Amino acid sequence: CASSQRLAGGQETQYF.

This clone came up once. The V and J genes are TRBV6-6 and TRBJ2-1; TRBD2 matches at 8 bases. The CDR3 totals 16 residues. The J segment lost 0 bases and the V segment lost 7 bases, leaving 8 bases of the junction unmatched. Germline assignment: CDR1 MNHNY and CDR2 SVGAGI (reference sequence). CDR3 sequence reads: CASTSGRGVSYNEQFF. CDR3 bases: TGTGCCAGCACTAGCGGGCGGGGGGTCTCCTACAATGAGCAGTTCTTC.

This chain joins TRBV5-8 and TRBJ1-1; D might be TRBD1 (6 bases). V was trimmed by 0 bases and J by 7 bases, leaving 19 bases between them. CDR3 length equals 16 residues. Germline V gives CDR1 SGHTS, CDR2 YDEGEE. In DNA form, the CDR3 reads TGTGCCAGCAGCTTGGTTGGGGGGGGGCGAGAAATTGAAGCTTTCTTT. Translating gives CASSLVGGGREIEAFF.

The gene calls are TRBV7-8 and TRBJ1-2, with 7 positions matching TRBD1. J was trimmed by 7 bases and V by 1 base; bases with no gene match: 24. Germline V CDR1 and CDR2: SGHVS, FQNEAQ. The CDR3 runs 20 residues. The CDR3 loop reads CASSLETSPTGKLLGSGYTF. CDR3 coding DNA: TGTGCCAGCAGCTTAGAGACTTCTCCGACAGGGAAACTTTTGGGGAGTGGCTACACCTTC.

V and J are TRBV24-1 and TRBJ1-5; D call uncertain. Germline V CDR1 and CDR2: KGHDR, SFDVKD. V lost 0 bases, J lost 2 bases, and 4 bases lay in between. The CDR3 is made up of 14 amino acids. CDR3 sequence reads: CATSDLQGNQPQHF. CDR3 sequence (DNA): TGTGCCACCAGTGATTTGCAGGGCAATCAGCCCCAGCATTTT.

The gene calls are TRBV27 and TRBJ2-1, with 8 bases that match TRBD2. The CDR3 has 16 residues. The J segment lost 9 bases and the V segment lost 4 bases, leaving 14 bases of the junction unmatched. Germline assignment: CDR1 MNHEY and CDR2 SMNVEV (reference sequence). CDR3 DNA sequence: TGTGCCAGCAGTTCCGGACTAGCTTTTGTCGGCGGTGAGCAGTTCTTC. Translation: CASSSGLAFVGGEQFF.

The rearrangement links TRBV7-2 to TRBJ2-1, with 7 bases lining up with TRBD1. Germline CDR1 and CDR2: SGHTA and FQGNSA. The CDR3 has 15 amino acids. Trimming cost V 1 base and J 6 bases; bases outside gene matches: 6. The DNA for the CDR3 is TGTGCCAGCAGCTTAGTTCGGTCAGGGGGCAATGAGCAGTTCTTC. The encoded protein is CASSLVRSGGNEQFF. Drawing the rest from reference TRBV7-2 and TRBJ2-1, the complete variable domain is GAGVSQSPSNKVTEKGKDVELRCDPISGHTALYWYRQSLGQGLEFLIYFQGNSAPDKSGLPSDRFSAERTGGSVSTLTIQRTQQEDSAVYLCASSLVRSGGNEQFFGPGTRLTVL.

This chain joins TRBV27 and TRBJ1-6; 8 bases are a match to TRBD1. Germline trimming cut 5 bases from V and 8 bases from J; bases unmatched to any gene: 8. The CDR3 loop spans 15 amino acids. CDR1 is MNHEY and CDR2 is SMNVEV in the germline V gene (reference sequence). The CDR3 coding sequence is TGTGCCAGCAGTCCCCTTACAGGGGGGGATTCACCCCTCCACTTT. This encodes CASSPLTGGDSPLHF.